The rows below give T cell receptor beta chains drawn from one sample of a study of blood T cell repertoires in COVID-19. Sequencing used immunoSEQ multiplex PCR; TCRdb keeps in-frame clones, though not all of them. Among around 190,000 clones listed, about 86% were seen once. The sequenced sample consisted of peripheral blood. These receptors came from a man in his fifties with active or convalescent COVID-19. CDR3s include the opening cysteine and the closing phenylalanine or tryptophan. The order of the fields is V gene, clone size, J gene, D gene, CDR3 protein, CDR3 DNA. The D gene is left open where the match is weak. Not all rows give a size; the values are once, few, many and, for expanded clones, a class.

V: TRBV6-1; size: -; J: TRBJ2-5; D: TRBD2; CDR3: CASSEKRGGGKTQYF; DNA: TGTGCCAGCAGTGAAAAGCGGGGGGGAGGAAAGACCCAGTACTTC
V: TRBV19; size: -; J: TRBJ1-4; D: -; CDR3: CASSISNREWANEKLFF; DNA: TGTGCCAGTAGTATCTCGAACAGGGAATGGGCTAATGAAAAACTGTTTTTT
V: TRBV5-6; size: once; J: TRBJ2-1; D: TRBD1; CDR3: CASSLPGGSYNEQFF; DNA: TGTGCCAGCAGCTTACCAGGGGGCTCCTACAATGAGCAGTTCTTC
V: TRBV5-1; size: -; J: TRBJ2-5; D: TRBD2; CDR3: CASSLVGTSGQETQYF; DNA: TGCGCCAGCAGCTTGGTCGGTACTAGCGGCCAAGAGACCCAGTACTTC
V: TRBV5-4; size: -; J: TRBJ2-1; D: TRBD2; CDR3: CASSLEGTSGIHNEQFF; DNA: TGTGCCAGCAGCTTGGAGGGGACTAGCGGGATCCACAATGAGCAGTTCTTC
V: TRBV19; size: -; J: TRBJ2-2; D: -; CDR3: CASSIDPANTGELFF; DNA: TGTGCCAGTAGTATAGACCCCGCGAACACCGGGGAGCTGTTTTTT
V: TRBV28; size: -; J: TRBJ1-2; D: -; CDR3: CASNSQGDSNYGYTF; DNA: TGTGCCAGCAATAGTCAAGGGGATAGTAACTATGGCTACACCTTC
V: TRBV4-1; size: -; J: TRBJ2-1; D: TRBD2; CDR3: CASSQDPGGGAINEQFF; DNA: TGCGCCAGCAGCCAAGATCCGGGCGGGGGGGCTATCAATGAGCAGTTCTTC
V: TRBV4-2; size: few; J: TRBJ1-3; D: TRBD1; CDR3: CASSQEWDSPSGNTIYF; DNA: TGTGCCAGCAGCCAAGAGTGGGACAGCCCCTCTGGAAACACCATATATTTT
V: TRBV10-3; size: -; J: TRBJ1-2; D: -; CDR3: CAIKDSNYGYTF; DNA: TGTGCCATCAAGGACAGCAACTATGGCTACACCTTC
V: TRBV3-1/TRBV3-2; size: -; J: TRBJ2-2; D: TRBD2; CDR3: CASSPLSGRAGELFF; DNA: TGTGCCAGCAGCCCCCTCTCGGGGAGGGCCGGGGAGCTGTTTTTT
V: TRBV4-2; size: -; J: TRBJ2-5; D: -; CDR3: CASSQDGGTLEGETQYF; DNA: TGTGCCAGCAGCCAAGATGGGGGCACCCTAGAGGGAGAGACCCAGTACTTC
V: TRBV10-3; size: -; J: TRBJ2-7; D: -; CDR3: CAIREGGHYEQYF; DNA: TGTGCCATACGAGAAGGAGGCCACTACGAGCAGTACTTC
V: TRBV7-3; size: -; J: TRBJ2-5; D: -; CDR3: CASSLKNGGETQYF; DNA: TGTGCCAGCAGCTTAAAAAACGGTGGAGAGACCCAGTACTTC
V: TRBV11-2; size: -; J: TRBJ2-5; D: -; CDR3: CASSLDRQETQYF; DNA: TGTGCCAGCAGCTTGGACAGACAAGAGACCCAGTACTTC
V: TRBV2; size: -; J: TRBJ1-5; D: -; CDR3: CASSAAGNQPQHF; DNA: TGTGCCAGCAGTGCCGCGGGTAATCAGCCCCAGCATTTT
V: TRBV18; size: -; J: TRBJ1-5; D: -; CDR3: CASSLTASSNQPQHF; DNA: TGTGCCAGCTCCTTGACAGCGTCGAGCAATCAGCCCCAGCATTTT
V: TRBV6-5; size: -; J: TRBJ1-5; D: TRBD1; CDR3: CASRVGQDSGQPQHF; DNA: TGTGCCAGCAGGGTGGGACAGGACTCGGGTCAGCCCCAGCATTTT
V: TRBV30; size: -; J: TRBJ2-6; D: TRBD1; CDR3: CASPGGQGASYGANVLTF; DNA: TGTGCCTCACCTGGGGGTCAGGGGGCCTCCTATGGGGCCAACGTCCTGACTTTC
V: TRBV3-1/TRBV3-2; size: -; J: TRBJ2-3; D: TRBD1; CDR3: CASRQNIDATGGAEDTQYF; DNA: TGTGCCAGCAGACAAAATATCGACGCGACAGGGGGCGCTGAAGATACGCAGTATTTT
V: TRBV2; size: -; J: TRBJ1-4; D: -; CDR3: CASSRTVDDVTVFF; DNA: TGTGCCAGCAGCCGGACAGTGGATGACGTTACGGTGTTTTTT
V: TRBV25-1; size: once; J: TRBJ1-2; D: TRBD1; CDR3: CASSEPYTGTGVGYTF; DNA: TGTGCCAGCAGTGAACCCTACACCGGGACAGGGGTCGGCTACACCTTC
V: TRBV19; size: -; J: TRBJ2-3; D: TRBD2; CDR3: CASSIVGLAGATDTQYF; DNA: TGTGCCAGTAGTATAGTGGGACTAGCGGGGGCCACAGATACGCAGTATTTT
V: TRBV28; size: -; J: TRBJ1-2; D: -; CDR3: CASSFAGSNYGYTF; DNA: TGTGCCAGCAGTTTCGCAGGATCTAACTATGGCTACACCTTC
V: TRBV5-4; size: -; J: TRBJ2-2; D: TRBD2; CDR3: CASSTKTSGRARSGELFF; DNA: TGTGCCAGCAGCACCAAGACTAGCGGGAGGGCGAGGTCCGGGGAGCTGTTTTTT
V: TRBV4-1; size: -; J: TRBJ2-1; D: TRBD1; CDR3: CASSHLGTDMNNEQFF; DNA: TGCGCCAGCAGCCACCTAGGGACAGATATGAACAATGAGCAGTTCTTC
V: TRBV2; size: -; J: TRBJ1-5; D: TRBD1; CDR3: CASKSSGPGQGNQPQHF; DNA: TGTGCCAGCAAGAGCAGTGGTCCGGGACAGGGTAATCAGCCCCAGCATTTT
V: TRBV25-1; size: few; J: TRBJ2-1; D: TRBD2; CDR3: CASSESGLAGGLSSEQFF; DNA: TGTGCCAGCAGTGAATCTGGACTAGCGGGGGGATTGTCCAGTGAGCAGTTCTTC
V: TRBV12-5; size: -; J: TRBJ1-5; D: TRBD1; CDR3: CASGGTGGYNQPQHF; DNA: TGTGCTAGTGGGGGGACAGGGGGCTATAATCAGCCCCAGCATTTT
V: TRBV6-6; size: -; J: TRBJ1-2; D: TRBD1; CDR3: CASRVTGGLGDGYTF; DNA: TGTGCCAGCAGGGTTACAGGGGGCCTTGGGGATGGCTACACCTTC
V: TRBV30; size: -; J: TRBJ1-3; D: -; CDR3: CAWGPGSGNTIYF; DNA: TGTGCCTGGGGGCCGGGCTCTGGAAACACCATATATTTT
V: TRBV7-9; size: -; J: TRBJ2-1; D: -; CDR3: CASSHPREDYDNEQFF; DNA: TGTGCCAGCAGCCACCCCAGGGAGGACTACGACAATGAGCAGTTCTTC
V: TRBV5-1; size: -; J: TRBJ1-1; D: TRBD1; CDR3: CASSRDSQNTEAFF; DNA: TGCGCCAGCAGCAGGGACAGCCAGAACACTGAAGCTTTCTTT
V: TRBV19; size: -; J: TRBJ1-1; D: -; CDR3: CATSGGNTEAFF; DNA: TGTGCCACCAGCGGGGGAAACACTGAAGCTTTCTTT
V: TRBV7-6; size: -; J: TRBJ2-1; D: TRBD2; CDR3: CASSSPGTSGNNEQFF; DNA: TGTGCCAGCAGCTCGCCCGGGACTAGCGGGAACAATGAGCAGTTCTTC
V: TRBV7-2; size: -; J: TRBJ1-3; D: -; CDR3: CASTHPGVNTIYF; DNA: TGTGCCAGCACCCACCCAGGGGTGAACACCATATATTTT
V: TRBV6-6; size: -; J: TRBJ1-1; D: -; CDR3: CASSYPSTEAFF; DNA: TGTGCCAGCAGTTACCCGAGCACTGAAGCTTTCTTT